This T cell receptor beta chain was captured by sequencing in a study of cytomegalovirus exposure and HLA in healthy donors. This clone was detected only once. Using immunoSEQ multiplex PCR, the repertoire was profiled, and TCRdb retains in-frame clones only, with some absent. Seen here are fewer than 200,000 clones, 86% observed once, and the top ten hold roughly 2.7%. CDR3 length: 16 amino acids. Between the trimmed V and J ends, which lost 4 bases and 4 bases, there was a span of 17 bases. CDR1 is LGHNA, CDR2 YSLEER, per germline. Sequenced input: PBMCs. This clonotype was sampled from a man aged 18-30 years in good health and CMV-seropositive. The V call is TRBV4-3, the J call TRBJ1-3; D is possibly TRBD1 (5 bases). CDR3 amino acids: CASSLLRVLEGNTIYF. The CDR3 DNA follows: TGCGCCAGCAGCCTACTCAGGGTTTTGGAAGGAAACACCATATATTTT.